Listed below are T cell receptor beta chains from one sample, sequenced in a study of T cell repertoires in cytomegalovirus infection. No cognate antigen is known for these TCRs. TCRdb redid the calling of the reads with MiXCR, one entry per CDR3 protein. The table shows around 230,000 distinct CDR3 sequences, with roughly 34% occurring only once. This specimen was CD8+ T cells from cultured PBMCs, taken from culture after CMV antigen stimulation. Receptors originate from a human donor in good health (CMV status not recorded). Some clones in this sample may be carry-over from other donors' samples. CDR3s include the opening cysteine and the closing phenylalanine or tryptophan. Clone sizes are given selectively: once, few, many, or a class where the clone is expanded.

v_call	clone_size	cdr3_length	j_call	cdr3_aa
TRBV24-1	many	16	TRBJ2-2	CATGTSGRGPTGELFF
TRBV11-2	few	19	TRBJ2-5	CASSSRLAGGLGVKETQYF
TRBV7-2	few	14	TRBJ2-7	CASRQAGEPYEQYF
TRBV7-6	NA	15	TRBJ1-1	CASSLIPGMNTEAFF
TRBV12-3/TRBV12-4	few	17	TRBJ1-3	CASSLGTTRNSGNTIYF
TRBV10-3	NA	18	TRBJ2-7	CAISEAPSGRSQEDEQYF
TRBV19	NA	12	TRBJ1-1	CASRSGNTEAFF
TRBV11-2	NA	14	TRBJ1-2	CASSLGHGGEGYTF
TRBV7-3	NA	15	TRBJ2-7	CASSQTGTGGYEQYF
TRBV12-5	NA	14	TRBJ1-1	CASGPPRGWTEAFF
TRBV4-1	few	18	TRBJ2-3	CASSQRGGSGSPTDTQYF
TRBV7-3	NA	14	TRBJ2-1	CASSLTAGGQEQFF
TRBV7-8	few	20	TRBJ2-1	CASSSPLDRELGLLYNEQFF
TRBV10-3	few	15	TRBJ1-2	CAISEGEAPNYGYTF
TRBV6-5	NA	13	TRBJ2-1	CASKDSHYNEQFF
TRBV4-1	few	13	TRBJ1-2	CASSQNGNSGYTF
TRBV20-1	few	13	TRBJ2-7	CSARLAGVREQYF
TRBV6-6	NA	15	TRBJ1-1	CASRTPGLGTTEAFF
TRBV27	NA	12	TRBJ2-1	CASSTLLANPFF
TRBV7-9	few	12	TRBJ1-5	CASSLTNQPQHF
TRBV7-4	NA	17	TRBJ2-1	CASSHNVGTSAFYEQFF
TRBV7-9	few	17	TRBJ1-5	CASSLGDKTVENQPQHF
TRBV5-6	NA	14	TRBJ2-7	CASSKGRFAYEQYF
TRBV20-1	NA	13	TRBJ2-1	CSADVREGYEQFF
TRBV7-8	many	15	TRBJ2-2	CASTKQASLLRELFF
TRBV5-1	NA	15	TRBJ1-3	CASSLAWQGRSTIYF
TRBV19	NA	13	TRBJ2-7	CASSRLAGNEQYF
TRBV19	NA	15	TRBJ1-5	CASSIIRDTPQPQHF
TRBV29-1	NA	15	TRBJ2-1	CSVEHGGRGVDEQFF